This paragraph reports one TCR beta chain. Its cognate antigen is unknown. Vbeta (60) and Jbeta (13) primers were used in the PCR. Profiled with immunoSEQ multiplex PCR; TCRdb holds only in-frame clones, not every one. The sample yields about 150,000 clones, roughly 80% seen once. These data originate in a study of cytomegalovirus exposure and HLA in healthy donors. Study-wide results and caveats: The Asian-associated ancestry cluster reportedly had fewer N-insertions than the approximately 690-donor mean in a later analysis. The study flagged some 170 TCR beta chains as cytomegalovirus-associated. Among CMV-associated TCR beta chains, most appeared HLA-restricted in a later analysis.

This sequence was found in a woman aged 40 to 55 in good health and CMV-seropositive. The sequenced sample consisted of PBMCs.

Written as DNA, the CDR3 is TGTGCCAGCAGCGCATTCGGGACAGGGGATGAAAAACTGTTTTTT. Translating gives CASSAFGTGDEKLFF. This rearrangement joins TRBV9 to TRBJ1-4; 10 nucleotides align to TRBD1. V was pared by 3 bases and J by 6 bases, with 5 bases of the junction left unmatched. CDR3 length equals 15 residues. The germline V gene has CDR1 SGDLS and CDR2 YYNGEE.